These 13 T cell receptor beta chains were all obtained from the same sample, sequenced in a study of blood T cell repertoires in COVID-19. TCRdb keeps only in-frame clones here, not all; method: immunoSEQ multiplex PCR. The data hold 150,000 to 200,000 clones, with approximately 82% observed a single time. The source material was peripheral blood. The receptors were sampled from a woman aged 40 to 50 with COVID-19, enrolled during active disease.

This clone was recorded many times. Here the CDR3 DNA reads TGTGCCAGCAGTTACTCGATACAGGCGGTTGAAGCTTTCTTT. Protein sequence: CASSYSIQAVEAFF. The J gene is TRBJ1-1, the V gene TRBV6-5, with a tentative D call TRBD1 (5 bases). This CDR3 is 14 amino acids long. Trimming removed 0 bases at V and 7 bases at J, with 12 bases between. CDR1 is MNHEY and CDR2 is SVGAGI in the germline V gene.

The chain combines TRBV30 with TRBJ1-2; D not certain. This CDR3 has 13 residues. V gave up 2 bases and J gave up 4 bases, with 11 bases separating them. CDR1 and CDR2 (germline): GTSNPN, SVGIG (reference sequence). CDR3 nucleotides: TGTGCCTGGAGTACCGACGGGAGCTATGGCTACACCTTC. Translated: CAWSTDGSYGYTF.

The chain links TRBV30 to TRBJ2-3, with 15 bases lining up with TRBD2. This CDR3 is 15 amino acids long. CDR1 and CDR2 (germline): GTSNPN, SVGIG (reference sequence). The V and J ends lost 1 base and 7 bases, in that order; junction bases with no gene match: 3. Here the CDR3 reads CAWSGTSGRAHTQYF. As DNA, the CDR3 is TGTGCCTGGAGTGGGACTAGCGGGAGGGCCCATACGCAGTATTTT.

V is TRBV6-6 and J is TRBJ2-1, with D perhaps matching TRBD2 (6 bases). CDR3 length: 12 amino acids. CDR1 is MNHNY, CDR2 SVGAGI, per germline (reference sequence). Trimming took 2 bases from V and 7 from J, leaving 6 bases between them. CDR3 nucleotide sequence: TGTGCCAGCAGTTACCGGGGGAATGAGCAGTTCTTC. It specifies CASSYRGNEQFF.

The chain recombines TRBV15 with TRBJ2-7; 11 positions agree with TRBD1. The CDR3 has 15 residues. CDR1 LNHNV and CDR2 YYDKDF come from the germline V gene (reference sequence). V gave up 1 base and J gave up 4 bases; unmatched junction bases: 3. CDR3 DNA: TGTGCCACCAGCAGAGTAGGGACAGGGGGATACGAGCAGTACTTC. Residues: CATSRVGTGGYEQYF.

This clone was seen a single time. The chain is built from TRBV10-2 and TRBJ2-2, with unresolved D. Trimming stripped 6 bases from V and 4 bases from J, with 9 bases between. This CDR3 spans 13 amino acids. Germline V gene lookup returns CDR1 WSHSY and CDR2 SAAADI. CDR3 loop: CASRQAFTGELFF. The CDR3 bases are TGCGCCAGCAGGCAGGCCTTCACCGGGGAGCTGTTTTTT.

The chain combines TRBV6-5 with TRBJ2-3, with 7 nucleotides matching TRBD2. The CDR3 consists of 13 residues. V was clipped by 8 bases and J by 2 bases; unmatched bases: 4. Looked up from germline, CDR1 is MNHEY and CDR2 is SVGAGI. The CDR3 reads CASLAVITDTQYF. DNA for the CDR3: TGTGCCAGCCTAGCGGTGATCACAGATACGCAGTATTTT.

This CDR3 is CASRTPLTGEELFF. The CDR3 coding sequence is TGTGCCAGCAGAACACCTCTGACAGGGGAAGAGCTGTTTTTT. The chain couples TRBV2 to TRBJ1-4; TRBD1 agrees at 8 bases. This CDR3 spans 14 amino acids. CDR1 and CDR2 from the germline V gene are SNHLY and FYNNEI. V was clipped by 6 bases and J by 14 bases; unmatched bases: 14.

This clone has just one count. V gene TRBV20-1 combines with J gene TRBJ1-1; D is unclear. Per germline, CDR1 DFQATT and CDR2 SNEGSKA (reference sequence). Between the trimmed V and J ends, which lost 6 bases and 7 bases, there was a span of 12 bases. The CDR3 is 11 amino acids. The CDR3 DNA is TGCAGTGCCATAGAAACAGTTGAAGCTTTCTTT. Its protein is CSAIETVEAFF.

The gene calls are TRBV28 and TRBJ2-1; a possible D gene is TRBD2 (5 bases). The length of the CDR3 is 17 residues. The V end lost 1 base, the J end lost 1 base, and 14 bases lay between the germline ends. Germline loops: CDR1 MDHEN, CDR2 SYDVKM. In DNA, the CDR3 is TGTGCCAGCAGTTTATCCTCGGGATATGGTTCCTACAATGAGCAGTTCTTC. As protein: CASSLSSGYGSYNEQFF.

V gene TRBV5-1 combines with J gene TRBJ2-1; 8 bases map to TRBD1. The V gene's germline CDR1 is SGHRS and CDR2 YFSETQ. V shed 3 bases, J shed 7 bases, and the junction held 12 bases outside the gene matches. The CDR3 spans 16 residues. The CDR3 nucleotides read TGCGCCAGCAGCTGGGACAGGACTCAGGGATCAAATGAGCAGTTCTTC. This translates into CASSWDRTQGSNEQFF.

The chain combines TRBV25-1 with TRBJ2-3, with a tentative D call TRBD1 (6 bases). The V end was cut by 6 bases, the J end by 1 base, with 8 bases between. The CDR3 extends over 13 amino acids. Germline CDR1 and CDR2: MGHDK and SYGVNS. CDR3 sequence: CASREGGTDTQYF. For the CDR3, the DNA is TGTGCCAGCAGAGAGGGGGGCACAGATACGCAGTATTTT.

The chain has TRBV7-9 and TRBJ2-1, with D possibly being TRBD2 (5 bases). Germline CDR1 SEHNR, CDR2 FQNEAQ (reference sequence). This CDR3 spans 12 amino acids. V was clipped by 2 bases and J by 15 bases, with 14 bases between them. The CDR3 bases are TGTGCCAGCAGCTTACCGGGGAACCAAATGTTCTTC. This translates into CASSLPGNQMFF.